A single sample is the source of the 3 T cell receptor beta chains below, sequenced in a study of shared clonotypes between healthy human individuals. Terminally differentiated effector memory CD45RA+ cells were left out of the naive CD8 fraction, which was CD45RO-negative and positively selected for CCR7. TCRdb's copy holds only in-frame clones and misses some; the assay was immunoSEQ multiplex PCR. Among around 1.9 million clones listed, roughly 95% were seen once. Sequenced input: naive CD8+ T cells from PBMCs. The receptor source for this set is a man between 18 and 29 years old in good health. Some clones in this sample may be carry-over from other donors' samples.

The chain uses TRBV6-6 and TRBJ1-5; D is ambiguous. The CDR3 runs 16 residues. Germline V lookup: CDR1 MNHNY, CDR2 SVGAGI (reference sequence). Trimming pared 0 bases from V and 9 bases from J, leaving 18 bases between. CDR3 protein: CASSYSPGGHVWPQHF. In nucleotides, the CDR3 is TGTGCCAGCAGTTACTCACCCGGAGGCCATGTGTGGCCCCAGCATTTT.

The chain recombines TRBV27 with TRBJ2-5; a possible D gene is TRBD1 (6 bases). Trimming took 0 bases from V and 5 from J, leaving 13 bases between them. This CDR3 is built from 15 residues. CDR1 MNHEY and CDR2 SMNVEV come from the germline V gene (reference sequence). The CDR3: CASSLSRGFGETQYF. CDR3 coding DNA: TGTGCCAGCAGTTTATCCAGGGGATTCGGGGAGACCCAGTACTTC.

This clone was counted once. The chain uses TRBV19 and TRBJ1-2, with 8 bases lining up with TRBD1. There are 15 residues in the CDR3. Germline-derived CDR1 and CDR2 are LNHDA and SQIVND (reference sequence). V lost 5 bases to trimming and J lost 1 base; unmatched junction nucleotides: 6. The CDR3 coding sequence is TGTGCCAGTAGTTTACGGGACAGGTTTAACTATGGCTACACCTTC. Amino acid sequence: CASSLRDRFNYGYTF.